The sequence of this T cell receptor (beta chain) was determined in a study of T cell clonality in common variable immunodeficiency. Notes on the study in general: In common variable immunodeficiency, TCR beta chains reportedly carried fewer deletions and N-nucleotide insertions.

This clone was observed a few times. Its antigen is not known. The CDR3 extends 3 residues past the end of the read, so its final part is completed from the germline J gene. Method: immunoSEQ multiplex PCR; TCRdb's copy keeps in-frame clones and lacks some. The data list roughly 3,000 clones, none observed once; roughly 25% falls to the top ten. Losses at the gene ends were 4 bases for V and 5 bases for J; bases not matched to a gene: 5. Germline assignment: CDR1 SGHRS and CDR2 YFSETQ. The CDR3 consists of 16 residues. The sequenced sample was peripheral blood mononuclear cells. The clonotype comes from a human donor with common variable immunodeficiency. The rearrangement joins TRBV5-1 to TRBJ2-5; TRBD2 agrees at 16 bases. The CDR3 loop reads CASSPGLAGGYETQYF. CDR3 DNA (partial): TGCGCCAGCAGCCCGGGACTAGCGGGGGGGTATGAGACC.